This entry features one T cell receptor beta chain sequence. This specimen belongs to a study of chemoradiotherapy in HPV16-positive cancers. Profiling relied on immunoSEQ multiplex PCR, and the TCRdb table lists in-frame clones only, not all of them. The table records tens of thousands of clones, around 80% of them present only once. This CDR3 is built from 13 residues. The germline CDR1 and CDR2 sequences are MNHNS and SASEGT. The germline V and J ends were trimmed by 6 bases and 5 bases, with 13 bases remaining between them. The V call is TRBV6-1, the J call TRBJ1-2; possibly TRBD1 for D (5 bases). The sample was blood, taken from a patient who underwent chemoradiotherapy. This TCR came from a human donor with HPV-associated anogenital cancer. CDR3 in DNA: TGTGCCAGCAGATTTCGGGGGGAGTATGGCTACACCTTC. Its protein is CASRFRGEYGYTF.